Detailed here is one T cell receptor (beta chain). This entry comes from a study of T cell responses to AZD1222 COVID-19 vaccine. Method: immunoSEQ multiplex PCR; TCRdb's copy keeps in-frame clones and lacks some. The sample carries 68,000 or so clones, almost 90% recorded once. The CDR3 is made up of 17 amino acids. From germline, CDR1 is LGHDT and CDR2 YNNKEL (reference sequence). Trimming at V came to 2 bases and at J to 1 base, leaving 8 bases not matched to a gene. The sample was peripheral blood, taken on day 0 of AZD1222 vaccination. The chain uses TRBV3-1 (or the pseudogene TRBV3-2) and TRBJ2-7; 10 nucleotides align to TRBD2. This clonotype was obtained from an adult in good health. CDR3 loop: CASSQSLGLARSYEQYF. The CDR3 DNA sequence: TGTGCCAGCAGCCAATCTCTGGGACTAGCGAGGTCCTACGAGCAGTACTTC.